These 10 T cell receptor beta chains originate from one sample sequenced in a study of early T cells in non-severe SARS-CoV-2 infection. TCRdb analysed the 5' RACE reads with MiXCR anew, one entry per CDR3 protein. Counted here are fewer than 65,000 distinct CDR3 sequences, about a tenth occurring once; the ten biggest clones make up around 20%. Material for sequencing was whole blood. The receptors originated from an adult who was a healthcare worker with PCR-confirmed SARS-CoV-2 infection or an uninfected control (not recorded which).

This clonotype was found many times. The chain is built from TRBV12-3 or TRBV12-4 and TRBJ2-7, with 10 bases identical to TRBD2. The CDR3 extends over 14 amino acids. J lost 2 bases, V lost 5 bases, and 3 bases had no gene match. The CDR3 here is CASSASGGPYEQYF. The CDR3 nucleotides are TGTGCCAGCAGTGCTAGCGGGGGCCCCTACGAGCAGTACTTC.

This clonotype was counted only a few times. This chain links TRBV12-3 or TRBV12-4 with TRBJ1-5; D may be TRBD1 (6 bases). V shed 5 bases and J shed 1 base, with 15 bases lying between them. The CDR3 has 16 residues. CDR3 sequence: CASSPPGVLSNQPQHF. The CDR3 DNA reads TGTGCCAGCAGTCCTCCAGGGGTATTAAGCAATCAGCCCCAGCATTTT.

This clonotype appeared many times. The CDR3 sequence is CASSSQGAGTEAFF. DNA for the CDR3: TGTGCCAGCAGCTCACAGGGGGCCGGTACTGAAGCTTTCTTT. This chain joins TRBV7-3 and TRBJ1-1, with TRBD1 matching over 9 bases. V gave up 4 bases and J gave up 5 bases; unmatched junction bases: 5. The CDR3 runs to 14 residues. The germline CDR1 and CDR2 sequences are SGHTA and FQGTGA.

The chain combines TRBV30 with TRBJ1-1, with 7 bases fitting TRBD1. Trimming cost V 0 bases and J 4 bases; bases outside gene matches: 8. Germline CDR1 reads GTSNPN; CDR2 reads SVGIG (reference sequence). CDR3 size: 15 residues. CDR3 sequence (DNA): TGTGCCTGGAGTGTACAGGGGAGTTATAGCACTGAAGCTTTCTTT. As protein: CAWSVQGSYSTEAFF.

This clonotype has a handful of counts. The V call is TRBV6-2 or TRBV6-3, the J call TRBJ1-5; D is uncertain. Trimming stripped 8 bases from V and 4 bases from J, with 9 bases between. CDR1 and CDR2 (germline): MNHEY, SVGEGT. The CDR3 sequence is 12 residues long. The CDR3: CASVSGNQPQHF. Written as DNA, the CDR3 is TGTGCCAGCGTTTCGGGGAATCAGCCCCAGCATTTT.

V is TRBV6-1 and J is TRBJ2-7; D is uncertain. There are 12 residues in the CDR3. The V end was cut by 2 bases, the J end by 1 base, with 3 bases between. Germline V gives CDR1 MNHNS, CDR2 SASEGT. The CDR3 bases are TGTGCCAGCAGTGAAAGGTCCTACGAGCAGTACTTC. Translation gives CASSERSYEQYF.

This clonotype occurred many times. The chain has TRBV30 and TRBJ1-4; no clear D. The V gene's germline CDR1 is GTSNPN and CDR2 SVGIG (reference sequence). The CDR3 consists of 13 residues. V lost 2 bases to trimming and J lost 8 bases, with 12 bases between them. The CDR3 DNA reads TGTGCCTGGAGTATAACCCCCGGGGAAAAACTGTTTTTT. Its translation: CAWSITPGEKLFF.

This clonotype was counted ten times or more. This chain uses TRBV27 with TRBJ1-4; D perhaps matches TRBD1 (6 bases). From germline, CDR1 is MNHEY and CDR2 SMNVEV (reference sequence). There are 16 residues in the CDR3. V was pared by 4 bases and J by 3 bases, with 15 bases between. The CDR3 spells CASSWNRDTSNEKLFF. The DNA of the CDR3 is TGTGCCAGCAGTTGGAACCGGGACACCTCTAATGAAAAACTGTTTTTT.

This clonotype was counted ten times or more. The V and J genes are TRBV2 and TRBJ2-7; D unclear. Trimming took off 4 bases at V and 0 bases at J, with 7 bases between the two ends. Germline CDR1 SNHLY, CDR2 FYNNEI. This CDR3 is built from 13 residues. CDR3 sequence: CASSGDTSYEQYF. For the CDR3, the DNA is TGTGCCAGCAGTGGTGACACCTCCTACGAGCAGTACTTC.

This clonotype was seen a handful of times. The chain links TRBV6-6 to TRBJ1-2; maybe TRBD1 (6 bases). The CDR3 sequence is 12 residues long. Germline V gene data show CDR1 as MNHNY and CDR2 as SVGAGI (reference sequence). Trimming shortened V by 7 bases and J by 1 base, and 7 bases separated the two germline ends. The chain's CDR3 is CASTGVNYGYTF. The CDR3 nucleotides read TGTGCCAGCACAGGGGTTAACTATGGCTACACCTTC.